These 6 T cell receptor beta chains came from one sample sequenced in a study of sequential checkpoint blockade in melanoma. The treatment: randomized to nivolumab then ipilimumab (arm A) or the reverse (arm B). Repertoires were generated with immunoSEQ multiplex PCR, while TCRdb's copy carries only in-frame clones and drops some. The table has about 5,000 clones, 28% seen once; the top ten hold around 20%. This sample comprised tumor tissue (inferred from file names), obtained from a patient given nivolumab and ipilimumab in sequence. The receptors here all came from a human donor with melanoma.

J is TRBJ2-1 and V is TRBV10-1, with 10 bases identical to TRBD2. Trimming cost V 3 bases and J 4 bases; bases outside gene matches: 3. The CDR3 is 15 amino acids. Germline loops: CDR1 WNHNN, CDR2 SYGVQD (reference sequence). This CDR3 reads CASSDPTSGYNEQFF. The CDR3 coding sequence is TGCGCCAGCAGTGATCCGACTAGCGGGTACAATGAGCAGTTCTTC.

The rearrangement uses TRBV19 and TRBJ1-1; TRBD1 might be the D (5 bases). With 5 bases removed from V and 10 bases from J, the gap between germline ends came to 17 bases. The CDR3 has 13 amino acids. Germline V lookup: CDR1 LNHDA, CDR2 SQIVND (reference sequence). CDR3 DNA: TGTGCCAGTAGTCTCGGGGGGGGTGATGGAGCTTTCTTT. This gives the protein CASSLGGGDGAFF.

This clone was counted a few times. V is TRBV6-8 and J is TRBJ2-7, with D tentatively TRBD1 (5 bases). The V gene lost 9 bases and the J gene lost 4 bases, with 19 bases spanning the gap. CDR1 MNHGY and CDR2 SAAAGT come from the germline V gene. The CDR3 has 14 residues. CDR3 amino acids: CASKTQVNSYEQYF. DNA of the CDR3: TGTGCCAGTAAAACACAGGTGAATTCGTACGAGCAGTACTTC.

The J gene is TRBJ1-3, the V gene TRBV28; 7 bases match TRBD1. The CDR3 consists of 14 residues. After removal of 2 bases from V and 2 bases from J, the junction contained 0 bases not matched to a gene. CDR1 and CDR2 (germline): MDHEN, SYDVKM. The CDR3 loop reads CASSLDRAGNTIYF. The CDR3 nucleotides are TGTGCCAGCAGTTTAGACAGGGCTGGAAACACCATATATTTT.

The chain uses TRBV19 and TRBJ2-1; 9 bases align to TRBD2. With 5 bases clipped from V and 2 bases from J, the junction kept 13 bases outside the gene matches. Germline assignment: CDR1 LNHDA and CDR2 SQIVND (reference sequence). This CDR3 comprises 18 residues. In DNA, the CDR3 is TGTGCCAGTAGTTTGGAGGGTCCGACTAGCGGCCCCTACAATGAGCAGTTCTTC. Its protein is CASSLEGPTSGPYNEQFF.

The gene calls are TRBV19 and TRBJ1-2, with TRBD1 identical over 8 bases. Germline V gives CDR1 LNHDA, CDR2 SQIVND (reference sequence). With V trimmed by 6 bases and J by 6 bases, 9 bases remained unmatched. The CDR3 is made up of 14 amino acids. The CDR3 nucleotides read TGTGCCAGTAGGTTTGGACAGGGACGTGATGGCTACACCTTC. This sequence encodes CASRFGQGRDGYTF.